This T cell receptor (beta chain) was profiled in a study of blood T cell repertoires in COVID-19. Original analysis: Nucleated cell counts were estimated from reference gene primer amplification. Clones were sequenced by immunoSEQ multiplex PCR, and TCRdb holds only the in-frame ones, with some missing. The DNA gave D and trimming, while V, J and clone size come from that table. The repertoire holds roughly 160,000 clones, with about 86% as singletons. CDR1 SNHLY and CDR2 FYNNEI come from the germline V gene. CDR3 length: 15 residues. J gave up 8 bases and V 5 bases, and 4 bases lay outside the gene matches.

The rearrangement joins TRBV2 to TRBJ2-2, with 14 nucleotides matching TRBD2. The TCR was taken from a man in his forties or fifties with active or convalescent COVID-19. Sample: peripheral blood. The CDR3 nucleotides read TGTGCCAGCAGTAAGGGACTAGCGGGAGCTGGGGAGCTGTTTTTT. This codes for CASSKGLAGAGELFF.